The sequence of this TCR beta chain was determined in a study of graft-versus-host responses after intestinal transplantation. Study in general: The whole recipient group had anti-thymocyte globulin induction followed by tacrolimus and steroids for roughly three years.

As regards this clone: Its specificity is not known. A read error may produce the germline difference seen at one junction end. The sample holds other DNA sequences that translate to the same CDR3.

The CDR3 is 19 amino acids. The germline gives CDR1 MNHEY, CDR2 SMNVEV (reference sequence). Findings and limits, study-wide: Recipient marrow contained GvH clones, some of which appeared first in ileum or blood. An association linked early post-transplant HvG declines with peak circulating GvH clone levels.

Measured with immunoSEQ multiplex PCR; TCRdb has only the in-frame clones, and not every one. The sample includes about 23,000 clones, roughly 90% of them seen just once. The receptor was isolated from a human patient who received an intestinal transplant, so some T cells may come from the graft donor. The rearrangement joins TRBV27 to TRBJ2-7; 8 positions agree with TRBD2. Material: PBMCs, obtained roughly 41 days after intestinal transplant. CDR3 sequence reads: CASSSAGAGFHSPTYEQYF. The CDR3 nucleotides read TGTGCTAGCAGTTCAGCGGGAGCGGGGTTCCATAGCCCTACCTACGAGCAGTACTTC.